A single sample gave rise to the 23 T cell receptor beta chains below, sequenced in a study of blood T cells in healthy people across ages. Next came a second PCR, run for roughly 6 to 11 cycles, which used a sample-barcoded 5' primer along with a J-beta primer mix. Each CDR3 protein is one row after TCRdb ran MiXCR on the 5' RACE reads. Seen here are 700,000 to 850,000 distinct CDR3 sequences, roughly 35% observed once, and the top ten hold 10% to 15%. Specimen: blood. These receptors were obtained from a man younger than 35 in good health.

The sample holds a few counts of this clonotype. The chain has TRBV27 and TRBJ2-5, with 8 bases fitting TRBD1. The J call may not be correct, given that the DNA end is closer to TRBJ2-7. The CDR3 totals 14 residues. Germline loops: CDR1 MNHEY, CDR2 SMNVEV (reference sequence). CDR3 region: CASSTGTGRYEQYF. CDR3 sequence (DNA): TGTGCCAGCAGCACCGGGACAGGAAGATACGAGCAGTACTTC.

This clonotype was picked up a small number of times. V gene TRBV4-2 combines with J gene TRBJ2-1; TRBD2 agrees at 13 bases. Germline CDR1 LGHNA, CDR2 YNFKEQ. V shed 3 bases, J shed 8 bases, and the junction held 10 bases outside the gene matches. The length of the CDR3 is 17 residues. CDR3 DNA: TGTGCCAGCAGCCAGAGGACTAGCGGGGGCCCCGGGGATGAGCAGTTCTTC. It yields the protein CASSQRTSGGPGDEQFF.

Comment on this clonotype: This may arise from a read error, as a much more abundant clone is one base away. The chain combines TRBV29-1 with TRBJ2-1; perhaps TRBD1 as D (6 bases). Germline CDR1 and CDR2: SQVTM and ANQGSEA. The CDR3 runs 13 residues. The CDR3 protein is CSVKDIRGTEQFF. Written as DNA, the CDR3 is TGCAGCGTTAAAGATATAAGGGGGACCGAGCAGTTCTTC.

The genes are TRBV4-3 and TRBJ2-1; D is perhaps TRBD2 (6 bases). Judging by the DNA end, TRBJ2-7 fits better; the J call may be wrong. In germline, CDR1 is LGHNA, CDR2 YSLEER. CDR3 length: 16 amino acids. CDR3 region: CASSRQPGLGYNEQYF. CDR3 nucleotides: TGCGCCAGCAGCCGACAACCGGGACTGGGTTACAATGAGCAGTACTTC.

The chain employs TRBV19 and TRBJ1-1; TRBD1 aligns across 9 bases. CDR1 is LNHDA and CDR2 is SQIVND in the germline V gene (reference sequence). The CDR3 is made up of 19 amino acids. J gave up 0 bases and V 5 bases, and 16 bases lay outside the gene matches. The CDR3 sequence is CASSVQVTGGRYMNTEAFF. The CDR3, as DNA: TGTGCCAGTAGTGTCCAGGTGACAGGGGGGAGATATATGAACACTGAAGCTTTCTTT.

The V and J genes are TRBV4-3 and TRBJ1-2; D call uncertain. With 4 bases removed from V and 0 bases from J, the gap between germline ends came to 21 bases. CDR1 is LGHNA, CDR2 YSLEER, per germline. This CDR3 spans 18 amino acids. The CDR3 is CASSRTLSLDGANYGYTF. In DNA, the CDR3 is TGCGCCAGCAGCCGAACTCTCAGCTTAGACGGTGCTAACTATGGCTACACCTTC.

This clonotype occurred a few times. The V and J genes are TRBV5-1 and TRBJ2-3; D gene unclear. Germline assignment: CDR1 SGHRS and CDR2 YFSETQ. V was pared by 2 bases and J by 0 bases, with 10 bases between. CDR3 size: 15 residues. The CDR3 here is CASSLVASSTDTQYF. The CDR3 coding sequence is TGCGCCAGCAGCTTAGTGGCCAGTAGCACAGATACGCAGTATTTT.

This clonotype showed up just a few times. This sequence joins TRBV20-1 and TRBJ2-1; D not certain. The CDR3 extends over 11 amino acids. Germline V gene lookup returns CDR1 DFQATT and CDR2 SNEGSKA (reference sequence). V lost 6 bases, J lost 1 base, and 4 bases lay in between. The CDR3: CSAKSYNEQFF. The CDR3 DNA reads as TGCAGTGCAAAATCCTACAATGAGCAGTTCTTC.

This rearrangement joins TRBV5-1 to TRBJ2-5; unclear D gene. The germline V and J ends were trimmed by 4 bases and 1 base, with 17 bases remaining between them. The CDR3 runs to 16 residues. The germline gives CDR1 SGHRS, CDR2 YFSETQ. The CDR3 loop is CASSPRVGRIQETQYF. The CDR3 DNA is TGCGCCAGCAGCCCCCGAGTCGGCAGGATCCAAGAGACCCAGTACTTC. Supplemented by reference TRBV5-1 and TRBJ2-5, the full variable domain reads KAGVTQTPRYLIKTRGQQVTLSCSPISGHRSVSWYQQTPGQGLQFLFEYFSETQRNKGNFPGRFSGRQFSNSRSEMNVSTLELGDSALYLCASSPRVGRIQETQYFGPGTRLLVL.

There are a few counts of this clonotype. The rearrangement uses TRBV7-3 and TRBJ2-2, with D uncertain. V lost 1 base and J lost 8, with 5 bases in between. Germline V gene sequence: CDR1 SGHTA, CDR2 FQGTGA. This CDR3 comprises 12 residues. CDR3 loop: CASSLNLGELFF. CDR3 bases: TGTGCCAGCAGCTTAAATTTGGGGGAGCTGTTTTTT.

This clonotype has a count of ten or more. The chain carries TRBV9 and TRBJ2-7, with 7 bases that match TRBD2. Germline CDR1 is SGDLS and CDR2 is YYNGEE. With V trimmed by 3 bases and J by 1 base, 7 bases remained unmatched. This CDR3 spans 15 amino acids. CDR3 coding DNA: TGTGCCAGCAGCGGGGGGGGAGCGTCGTCCTACGAGCAGTACTTC. Translating gives CASSGGGASSYEQYF. The complete variable domain, with remaining parts taken from reference TRBV9 and TRBJ2-7, reads DSGVTQTPKHLITATGQRVTLRCSPRSGDLSVYWYQQSLDQGLQFLIQYYNGEERAKGNILERFSAQQFPDLHSELNLSSLELGDSALYFCASSGGGASSYEQYFGPGTRLTVT.

The chain employs TRBV29-1 and TRBJ1-2; 11 positions agree with TRBD1. This CDR3 has 11 residues. The germline gives CDR1 SQVTM, CDR2 ANQGSEA. Trimming cost V 8 bases and J 10 bases; bases outside gene matches: 6. CDR3 loop: CSLGTGGDYTF. In DNA form, the CDR3 reads TGCAGCCTAGGGACAGGGGGTGACTACACCTTC.

This clonotype was counted many times. This rearrangement joins TRBV7-9 to TRBJ1-2; no firm D call. The germline CDR1 and CDR2 sequences are SEHNR and FQNEAQ (reference sequence). V lost 6 bases to trimming and J lost 4 bases, with 12 bases between them. The CDR3 contains 13 residues. The CDR3 nucleotides read TGTGCCAGCAGTTTGCCGGGTGGCTATGGCTACACCTTC. Translation gives CASSLPGGYGYTF. Together with reference TRBV7-9 and TRBJ1-2, the CDR3 gives the full variable domain: DTGVSQNPRHKITKRGQNVTFRCDPISEHNRLYWYRQTLGQGPEFLTYFQNEAQLEKSRLLSDRFSAERPKGSFSTLEIQRTEQGDSAMYLCASSLPGGYGYTFGSGTRLTVV.

The V call is TRBV12-3 or TRBV12-4, the J call TRBJ1-4, with 7 bases lining up with TRBD1. The V and J ends lost 6 bases and 7 bases, in that order; junction bases with no gene match: 5. The CDR3 sequence is 13 residues long. CDR3 loop: CASRTQGGEKLFF. Here the CDR3 DNA reads TGTGCCAGCAGGACGCAGGGGGGTGAAAAACTGTTTTTT.

This clonotype has a single count. Mismatch with germline at one junction end may stem from a read error. V gene TRBV19 combines with J gene TRBJ2-1; 8 nucleotides agree with TRBD2. The V gene's germline CDR1 is LNHDA and CDR2 SQIVND (reference sequence). The CDR3 contains 15 residues. For the CDR3, the DNA is TGTGCCAATAGTCTTACTAGCGGCTCCTACAATGAGCAGTTCTTC. It codes for CANSLTSGSYNEQFF.

This clonotype was picked up many times. The chain uses TRBV14 and TRBJ2-5; weak D call: TRBD1 (6 bases). Germline V gives CDR1 SGHDN, CDR2 FVKESK. V gave up 1 base and J gave up 13 bases, with 19 bases separating them. The CDR3 spans 14 residues. The CDR3 spells CASSQGIGQILRYF. The CDR3 DNA reads as TGTGCCAGCAGCCAAGGAATCGGACAGATCCTTAGGTACTTC.

In its sample, this clonotype was seen a few times. This sequence joins TRBV29-1 and TRBJ2-7; TRBD1 matches at 8 bases. Germline V lookup: CDR1 SQVTM, CDR2 ANQGSEA. The CDR3 is 14 amino acids. The ends lost 0 bases at V and 6 bases at J; junction bases unmatched: 7. The CDR3 DNA reads as TGCAGCGTTGAAGAGGACAGGGCCCTCCGCGAGCAGTACTTC. Its protein is CSVEEDRALREQYF.

The chain carries TRBV4-1 and TRBJ1-1; the D gene is possibly TRBD1 (6 bases). Germline CDR1 reads MGHRA; CDR2 reads YSYEKL. The ends were cut back, 4 bases at V and 0 bases at J, with 18 bases in the middle. CDR3 length: 17 residues. In DNA, the CDR3 is TGCGCCAGCAGCCCTAATTGGCAGGGGAGAGTGAACACTGAAGCTTTCTTT. This gives the protein CASSPNWQGRVNTEAFF.

The rearrangement links TRBV3-1 to TRBJ1-2, with a possible D match to TRBD1 (5 bases). Trimming removed 1 base at V and 4 bases at J, with 16 bases between. The CDR3 totals 16 residues. Looked up from germline, CDR1 is LGHDT and CDR2 is YNNKEL (reference sequence). The CDR3 loop is CASSQGLGGASYGYTF. The DNA of the CDR3 is TGTGCCAGCAGCCAAGGCCTCGGAGGGGCTTCCTATGGCTACACCTTC.

Turning to this clonotype: Just one base apart from a much larger clone, this may be a read error. The V call is TRBV20-1, the J call TRBJ1-2, with 7 bases lining up with TRBD1. Germline trimming cut 2 bases from V and 3 bases from J; bases unmatched to any gene: 3. The CDR3 consists of 13 residues. Germline V gene lookup returns CDR1 DFQATT and CDR2 SNEGSKA (reference sequence). CDR3 loop: CSARTQGDYGYTF. Written as DNA, the CDR3 is TGCAGTGCTAGAACCCAGGGGGACTATGGCTACACCTTC.

V usage is TRBV4-3 and J usage is TRBJ2-5, with D perhaps matching TRBD1 (5 bases). The germline V and J ends were trimmed by 0 bases and 1 base, with 9 bases remaining between them. This CDR3 comprises 15 residues. The germline CDR1 and CDR2 sequences are LGHNA and YSLEER. The CDR3 here is CASSQDRQGQETQYF. CDR3 bases: TGCGCCAGCAGCCAAGATCGGCAGGGCCAAGAGACCCAGTACTTC.

A word on this clonotype: An end of the junction does not agree with germline; a read error may underlie this. The chain recombines TRBV10-3 with TRBJ2-1; D unresolved. Germline CDR1 reads ENHRY; CDR2 reads SYGVKD. The CDR3 contains 14 residues. CDR3 bases: TGTGCCGTCAGTGACCGCCAAGCCTACAATGAGCAGTTCTTC. Its protein is CAVSDRQAYNEQFF.

This sequence joins TRBV4-2 and TRBJ2-7; the match to TRBD1 covers 9 bases. CDR3 size: 17 residues. The V and J ends lost 0 bases and 0 bases, in that order; junction bases with no gene match: 6. The V gene's germline CDR1 is LGHNA and CDR2 YNFKEQ. The CDR3 reads CASSQEGDREDSYEQYF. CDR3 nucleotides: TGTGCCAGCAGCCAAGAAGGGGACAGGGAGGACTCCTACGAGCAGTACTTC.